Reported below is one T cell receptor beta chain. The data were taken from a study of blood T cell repertoires in COVID-19. Data came from immunoSEQ multiplex PCR; TCRdb stores just in-frame clones and leaves some out. Here the sample spans around 400,000 clones, 75% to 90% being singletons. Germline lookup yields CDR1 SQVTM and CDR2 ANQGSEA. CDR3 size: 12 residues. The V gene is TRBV29-1, the J gene TRBJ1-2; D unclear. Sequencing was done on a sample of PBMCs or T cells enriched from blood (not recorded which). The TCR sequence derives from a woman aged 45-65 years who had recovered from COVID-19. CDR3 protein: CNAGTINYGYTF. The CDR3 DNA is TGCAACGCGGGTACTATAAACTATGGCTACACCTTC.